The 20 T cell receptor beta chains below come from one sample, sequenced in a study of identifying expanded T cells in peripheral blood. Sequencing was performed with immunoSEQ multiplex PCR; in TCRdb, only in-frame clones are kept and a portion is missing. The sample carries over 65,000 clones, approximately 90% recorded once. Sequencing was carried out using blood. Receptor source: a person between 18 and 75 years old in good health.

The gene calls are TRBV10-3 and TRBJ1-3; tentatively, D is TRBD1 (5 bases). CDR3 size: 11 residues. Per the germline V gene, CDR1 is ENHRY and CDR2 is SYGVKD. The V gene lost 10 bases and the J gene lost 7 bases, with 11 bases spanning the gap. The CDR3 sequence is CATSGSNTIYF. In DNA form, the CDR3 reads TGTGCCACCTCAGGGTCGAACACCATATATTTT.

This rearrangement joins TRBV10-1 to TRBJ2-3; 7 bases fit TRBD2. This CDR3 region has 15 residues. Germline values: CDR1 WNHNN, CDR2 SYGVQD (reference sequence). The trim removed 4 bases at V and 4 bases at J, leaving 8 bases unmatched. CDR3 bases: TGCGCCAGCAGTGCTTATAGCGGGCAGGCAGATACGCAGTATTTT. It is translated as CASSAYSGQADTQYF.

V and J are TRBV11-2 and TRBJ1-2, with 12 bases aligning to TRBD1. CDR3 length: 16 residues. Germline V gene data show CDR1 as SGHAT and CDR2 as FQNNGV. V lost 3 bases to trimming and J lost 8 bases; unmatched junction nucleotides: 10. CDR3 DNA: TGTGCCAGCAGCTTCCTCAAGGGACAGGGGGCGCGAGGCTACACCTTC. Residues: CASSFLKGQGARGYTF. Full variable domain (missing parts from reference TRBV11-2 and TRBJ1-2): EAGVAQSPRYKIIEKRQSVAFWCNPISGHATLYWYQQILGQGPKLLIQFQNNGVVDDSQLPKDRFSAERLKGVDSTLKIQPAKLEDSAVYLCASSFLKGQGARGYTFGSGTRLTVV.

The J gene is TRBJ1-2, the V gene TRBV30; D call uncertain. This CDR3 is built from 12 residues. Trimming stripped 4 bases from V and 8 bases from J, with 14 bases between. Per germline, CDR1 GTSNPN and CDR2 SVGIG (reference sequence). This CDR3 reads CAWKPNSRGYTF. DNA of the CDR3: TGTGCCTGGAAACCCAACAGCCGGGGCTACACCTTC. Supplemented by reference TRBV30 and TRBJ1-2, the full variable domain reads SQTIHQWPATLVQPVGSPLSLECTVEGTSNPNLYWYRQAAGRGLQLLFYSVGIGQISSEVPQNLSASRPQDRQFILSSKKLLLSDSGFYLCAWKPNSRGYTFGSGTRLTVV.

This sequence joins TRBV2 and TRBJ1-5; 8 bases are shared with TRBD1. This CDR3 contains 14 residues. Germline CDR1 and CDR2: SNHLY and FYNNEI. Trimming took 7 bases from V and 2 from J; bases not matched to a gene: 4. The CDR3 DNA reads as TGTGCCAGCACCAGACAGGGGCGCAATCAGCCCCAGCATTTT. It yields the protein CASTRQGRNQPQHF.

J is TRBJ1-1 and V is TRBV27, with D unresolved. Germline V gene sequence: CDR1 MNHEY, CDR2 SMNVEV (reference sequence). V was cut by 2 bases and J by 1 base, with 14 bases left in between. The CDR3 spans 16 residues. The CDR3 nucleotides are TGTGCCAGCAGTTTACGGTCGGGATCAGAGAACACTGAAGCTTTCTTT. This translates into CASSLRSGSENTEAFF.

The chain joins TRBV15 to TRBJ2-1; 10 bases align to TRBD2. The V and J ends lost 0 bases and 10 bases, in that order; junction bases with no gene match: 9. The CDR3 is 16 residues long. Germline CDR1 reads LNHNV; CDR2 reads YYDKDF (reference sequence). CDR3: CATSRDSSGRALEQFF. The CDR3 bases are TGTGCCACCAGCAGAGATTCCAGCGGGAGGGCTTTGGAGCAGTTCTTC.

The rearrangement joins TRBV6-5 to TRBJ2-7; no clear D. CDR3 length equals 12 residues. Trimming cost V 9 bases and J 2 bases, with 11 bases left between them. Germline CDR1 reads MNHEY; CDR2 reads SVGAGI. Here the CDR3 reads CASRSSTYEQYF. CDR3 nucleotide sequence: TGTGCCAGTCGCAGTTCAACCTACGAGCAGTACTTC.

This clone was detected only once. The genes are TRBV1 and TRBJ1-1. TRBV1 is termed a pseudogene. The CDR3 loop spans 18 amino acids. CDR3 DNA: TGCACCAGCAGCCAAGATCTGGTAAAGGGCGGCAGGAACACTGAAGCTTTCTTT. Amino acids: CTSSQDLVKGGRNTEAFF.

Here the CDR3 DNA reads TGCGCCAGCAGCTTCGGGGAGAACACTGAAGCTTTCTTT. Its translation is CASSFGENTEAFF. The rearrangement uses TRBV5-1 and TRBJ1-1; D call uncertain. The V end lost 2 bases, the J end lost 1 base, and 6 bases lay between the germline ends. In germline, CDR1 is SGHRS, CDR2 YFSETQ. The CDR3 covers 13 residues.

The chain combines TRBV7-9 with TRBJ2-1, with TRBD2 as a possible D gene (6 bases). Trimming stripped 0 bases from V and 6 bases from J, with 9 bases between. Looked up from germline, CDR1 is SEHNR and CDR2 is FQNEAQ (reference sequence). The CDR3 loop spans 14 amino acids. The CDR3 protein is CASSLAGGPNEQFF. The CDR3 coding sequence is TGTGCCAGCAGCTTAGCGGGAGGTCCCAATGAGCAGTTCTTC. Filled out from reference TRBV7-9 and TRBJ2-1, the complete variable domain reads DTGVSQNPRHKITKRGQNVTFRCDPISEHNRLYWYRQTLGQGPEFLTYFQNEAQLEKSRLLSDRFSAERPKGSFSTLEIQRTEQGDSAMYLCASSLAGGPNEQFFGPGTRLTVL.

The chain has TRBV30 and TRBJ1-1; no firm D call. Trimming left V 2 bases short and J 2 bases short, with 12 bases between. The CDR3 contains 14 residues. Germline V gene lookup returns CDR1 GTSNPN and CDR2 SVGIG (reference sequence). For the CDR3, the DNA is TGTGCCTGGAGTCGACGAGATTTAAACACTGAAGCTTTCTTT. This codes for CAWSRRDLNTEAFF.

J is TRBJ1-1 and V is TRBV7-9, with D unresolved. V lost 1 base and J lost 1, with 7 bases in between. This CDR3 spans 14 amino acids. Germline lookup yields CDR1 SEHNR and CDR2 FQNEAQ (reference sequence). DNA of the CDR3: TGTGCCAGCAGCTTAGGCAGACAGAACACTGAAGCTTTCTTT. This codes for CASSLGRQNTEAFF.

The chain carries TRBV7-9 and TRBJ1-1, with D uncertain. The CDR3 runs to 14 residues. Trimming stripped 1 base from V and 3 bases from J, with 9 bases between. Germline CDR1 is SEHNR and CDR2 is FQNEAQ (reference sequence). CDR3 sequence reads: CASSLGGPDTEAFF. In nucleotides, the CDR3 is TGTGCCAGCAGCTTAGGGGGTCCGGACACTGAAGCTTTCTTT. The whole variable domain, remainder taken from reference TRBV7-9 and TRBJ1-1, is DTGVSQNPRHKITKRGQNVTFRCDPISEHNRLYWYRQTLGQGPEFLTYFQNEAQLEKSRLLSDRFSAERPKGSFSTLEIQRTEQGDSAMYLCASSLGGPDTEAFFGQGTRLTVV.

The chain joins TRBV2 to TRBJ1-5; 8 bases fit TRBD1. CDR1 is SNHLY, CDR2 FYNNEI, per germline. V shed 9 bases and J 7 bases; nucleotides not matched to a gene: 11. CDR3 size: 14 residues. This chain's CDR3 is CASNSDREDQPQHF. DNA for the CDR3: TGTGCCAGTAATTCGGACAGGGAGGACCAGCCCCAGCATTTT.

The rearrangement joins TRBV9 to TRBJ1-2; D is perhaps TRBD1 (6 bases). This CDR3 is built from 14 residues. Trimming removed 5 bases from V and 3 bases from J, with 14 bases in between. Germline V gene data show CDR1 as SGDLS and CDR2 as YYNGEE. Here the CDR3 reads CASSFQDRDYGYTF. CDR3 DNA sequence: TGTGCCAGCAGTTTCCAGGACAGAGACTATGGCTACACCTTC.

The chain recombines TRBV7-6 with TRBJ1-5, with a weak D call TRBD1 (5 bases). This CDR3 contains 13 residues. Between the trimmed V and J ends, which lost 5 bases and 3 bases, there was a span of 8 bases. Germline loops: CDR1 SGHVS, CDR2 FNYEAQ. DNA for the CDR3: TGTGCCAGCAGCCAGGGCCCCAATCAGCCCCAGCATTTT. Its protein product is CASSQGPNQPQHF.

The chain combines TRBV5-1 with TRBJ2-7; 9 bases map to TRBD1. The CDR3 is 14 amino acids. Germline CDR1 is SGHRS and CDR2 is YFSETQ. The V segment lost 5 bases and the J segment 5 bases; nucleotides outside the gene matches: 8. The CDR3, as DNA: TGCGCCAGCAGACACGGACAGGGGATGGACGAGCAGTACTTC. Protein: CASRHGQGMDEQYF.

This rearrangement joins TRBV5-1 to TRBJ1-4; maybe TRBD1 (6 bases). The CDR3 runs 16 residues. Germline V gene data show CDR1 as SGHRS and CDR2 as YFSETQ. Trimming cost V 0 bases and J 8 bases, with 17 bases left between them. CDR3 in DNA: TGCGCCAGCAGCTTGGGGCAGGGGATTCCACCGGAAAAACTGTTTTTT. Its translation: CASSLGQGIPPEKLFF.

The chain employs TRBV2 and TRBJ2-7; 8 bases match TRBD1. Germline CDR1 is SNHLY and CDR2 is FYNNEI. The trim removed 6 bases at V and 4 bases at J, leaving 11 bases unmatched. CDR3 size: 15 residues. CDR3 sequence reads: CASRTDRGQLYEQYF. CDR3 nucleotides: TGTGCCAGCAGGACAGACAGGGGCCAACTTTACGAGCAGTACTTC.